This T cell receptor beta chain is from a study of response to subunit inactivated influenza vaccine. Study observations and caveats: The authors proposed limited new T cell recruitment per seasonal influenza vaccination.

The CDR3 is made up of 14 amino acids. V was clipped by 4 bases and J by 5 bases; unmatched bases: 7. Germline-derived CDR1 and CDR2 are MNHEY and SVGEGT. TCRdb processed the RT-PCR reads anew with MiXCR; each CDR3 protein has one entry. The sample lists roughly 700,000 distinct CDR3 sequences, roughly 13% occurring once. Comments on this clonotype: The antigen is unknown.

The chain joins TRBV6-2 or TRBV6-3 to TRBJ2-7, with 8 bases matching TRBD1. This TCR came from a man aged 45-60 years who received an inactivated influenza vaccine. The material sequenced was PBMCs from blood, taken approximately 15 days before vaccination. Here the CDR3 reads CASSSPRTGNEQYF. The CDR3 DNA is TGTGCCAGCAGTTCGCCCCGGACAGGGAACGAGCAGTACTTC.